This T cell receptor (beta chain) appears in the sequencing data of a study of blood T cell repertoires in COVID-19. As for the study in general: COVID-19 samples, acute and convalescent, were from the United States, Italy and Spain. In each case, the material was cDNA or gDNA derived from T cells, B-cell-depleted T cells, or PBMCs.

In the authors' workflow: Estimation of nucleated cell counts was performed using reference gene primer amplification. The assay was immunoSEQ multiplex PCR, and TCRdb's table has in-frame clones only and misses some. The D gene and trimming were derived from the DNA, and the V and J assignments and clone size from that table. The repertoire consists of about 220,000 clones, with around three quarters occurring once and the leading ten covering about 7.2%. This clone was observed a single time. The specimen sequenced was peripheral blood. This receptor was identified in a woman aged 65 to 85 with acute or convalescent COVID-19.

Here the CDR3 DNA reads TGTGCCAGTAGAGGGGACAGGGCCTTAGAAAAACTGTTTTTT. Amino acid sequence: CASRGDRALEKLFF. The gene calls are TRBV19 and TRBJ1-4, with 9 bases identical to TRBD1. This CDR3 spans 14 amino acids. The germline gives CDR1 LNHDA, CDR2 SQIVND (reference sequence). Unmatched junction bases numbered 7, after V lost 6 bases and J lost 8 bases.